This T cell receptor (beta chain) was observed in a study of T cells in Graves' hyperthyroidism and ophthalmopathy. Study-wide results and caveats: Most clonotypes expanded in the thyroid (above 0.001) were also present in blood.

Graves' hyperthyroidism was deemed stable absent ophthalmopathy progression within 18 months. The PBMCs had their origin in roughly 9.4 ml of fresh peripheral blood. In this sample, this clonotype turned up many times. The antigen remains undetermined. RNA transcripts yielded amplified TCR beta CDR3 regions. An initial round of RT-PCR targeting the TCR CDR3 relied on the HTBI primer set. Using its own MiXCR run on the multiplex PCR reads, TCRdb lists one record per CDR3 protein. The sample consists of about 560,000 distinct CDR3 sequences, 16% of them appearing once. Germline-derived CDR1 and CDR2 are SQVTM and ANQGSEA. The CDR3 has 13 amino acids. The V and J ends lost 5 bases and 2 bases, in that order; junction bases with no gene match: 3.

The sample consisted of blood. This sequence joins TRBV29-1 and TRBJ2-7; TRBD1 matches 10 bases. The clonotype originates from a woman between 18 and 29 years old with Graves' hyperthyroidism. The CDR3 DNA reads TGCAGCGTTCCGGGACAGGGGACCTACGAGCAGTACTTC. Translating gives CSVPGQGTYEQYF.